This TCR beta chain is from a study of regulatory T cells in long-lasting Graves disease. In this sample, this clonotype turned up once. One base separates it from a far larger clone, so it is likely a read error. HTBI primers from iRepertoire and Arm-PCR of CDR3 regions yielded the TCR beta libraries. In the original analysis: Analysis of the samples identified under 80 TRBV and 14 TRBJ segments. TCRdb passed the multiplex PCR reads through MiXCR, listing each CDR3 protein once. The authors' filters were not applied to this entry. Among 550,000 or so distinct CDR3 sequences, around 12% were seen once, and the ten largest hold roughly 8.9%. Time point given: newly diagnosed GD, antithyroid drugs for less than 3 months. Scientists built the TCR library using RNA that was extracted from PBMCs. The same sample was also used in a study of T cells in Graves' hyperthyroidism and ophthalmopathy.

The TCR comes from a woman aged 25-40 years with Graves disease. The sequences come from peripheral blood mononuclear cells (PBMCs), collected at new diagnosis, from a patient treated with antithyroid drugs.

The CDR3 DNA follows: TGTGCCAGCAGTTCCTACCTGTGGGGGGCACAGGATGGCTACACCTTC. Translated: CASSSYLWGAQDGYTF. This rearrangement joins TRBV11-2 to TRBJ1-2, with D perhaps matching TRBD1 (6 bases). The CDR3 covers 16 residues. CDR1 is SGHAT, CDR2 FQNNGV, per germline. Trimming removed 6 bases from V and 6 bases from J, with 23 bases in between.